This T cell receptor (beta chain) was identified in a study of tumor and adjacent non-tumor tissue in lung cancer. Study summary: Histology: about a dozen adenocarcinoma, a couple of squamous cell carcinoma, 1 small cell lung cancer. On average, productive TCRbeta reads reached roughly 4.2 million per sample.

This sample's RNA came from whole unsorted tissue. Three rounds of nested PCR, following a modified ARM-PCR protocol, produced the TCRbeta library. One entry per CDR3 protein, called by TCRdb with MiXCR from the multiplex PCR reads. The table has 65,000 to 70,000 distinct CDR3 sequences, about 60% seen once. The length of the CDR3 is 15 residues. V was clipped by 4 bases and J by 6 bases, with 18 bases between them. Germline CDR1 reads SGHRS; CDR2 reads YFSETQ. The material sequenced was lung tumor tissue. This TCR was recovered from a middle-aged man with non-small cell lung cancer. The gene calls are TRBV5-1 and TRBJ2-3; D is uncertain. The CDR3 reads CASSMARWIEDTQYF. The CDR3 DNA is TGCGCCAGCAGCATGGCCAGATGGATTGAGGATACGCAGTATTTT. Full variable domain (remainder filled in from reference TRBV5-1 and TRBJ2-3): KAGVTQTPRYLIKTRGQQVTLSCSPISGHRSVSWYQQTPGQGLQFLFEYFSETQRNKGNFPGRFSGRQFSNSRSEMNVSTLELGDSALYLCASSMARWIEDTQYFGPGTRLTVL.